A selection of T cell receptor beta chains follows, all from one sample in a study of T cell responses to AZD1222 COVID-19 vaccine. Generated by immunoSEQ multiplex PCR, the TCRdb table keeps only in-frame clones and is missing some. The profile shows approximately 89,000 clones, roughly 86% of them singletons. Source: peripheral blood, taken 28 days after the second AZD1222 dose. The source of these receptors is an adult who received the AZD1222 COVID-19 vaccine. The CDR3 runs from the conserved cysteine through the conserved F or W.

j_call | v_call | cdr3_aa
TRBJ2-7 | TRBV3-1/TRBV3-2 | CASSLRERQYF
TRBJ1-1 | TRBV7-3 | CASSLWQPSIGTEAFF
TRBJ2-3 | TRBV7-2 | CASSLMGGHYTDTQYF
TRBJ2-3 | TRBV10-3 | CAISESHRGDTQYF
TRBJ2-3 | TRBV27 | CASSPLGGDGRTQYF
TRBJ1-1 | TRBV14 | CASSQRGRTEAFF
TRBJ1-1 | TRBV11-2 | CASSLAGTGRGTEAFF
TRBJ2-3 | TRBV9 | CASSVALAGGEDTQYF
TRBJ1-2 | TRBV7-9 | CASSLPQGGGYGYTF
TRBJ2-3 | TRBV29-1 | CSVWRGGTQYF
TRBJ2-7 | TRBV11-2 | CASSLVILESYEQYF
TRBJ2-5 | TRBV5-6 | CASSHGRGRDTAETQYF
TRBJ2-1 | TRBV28 | CASSRGLLSYNEQFF
TRBJ2-5 | TRBV7-8 | CASSSSLWAQETQYF
TRBJ1-5 | TRBV18 | CASSPGGGNQPQHF
TRBJ2-3 | TRBV7-9 | CASSARQLTSTDTQYF
TRBJ2-1 | TRBV10-1 | CASSRLAIGEQFF
TRBJ2-3 | TRBV4-1 | CASSQLDLIRTDTQYF
TRBJ1-1 | TRBV5-4 | CASRYGTRVNTEAFF
TRBJ1-6 | TRBV6-5 | CASSPWTGRNSPLHF
TRBJ2-1 | TRBV6-4 | CASKASGGVEQFF
TRBJ1-2 | TRBV2 | CASTAQGVYGYTF
TRBJ1-2 | TRBV6-5 | CASSYRQGLGDYGYTF
TRBJ1-1 | TRBV27 | CASTRTGGKAEAFF
TRBJ2-2 | TRBV28 | CASSSTTGELFF
TRBJ2-3 | TRBV7-9 | CASSLAGGGETDTQYF
TRBJ2-7 | TRBV10-3 | CAISESMDRGHEQYF
TRBJ2-7 | TRBV21-1 | CAADRGTGEQYF
TRBJ2-1 | TRBV5-1 | CASSLGGASLMEEQFF
TRBJ2-1 | TRBV6-4 | CASSVGTGPWDEQFF
TRBJ2-5 | TRBV15 | CATSKGRETQYF
TRBJ2-1 | TRBV15 | CATSRGQGTSNEQFF
TRBJ2-1 | TRBV19 | CASTAGPGNEQFF
TRBJ2-2 | TRBV27 | CASRTATGWGGELFF
TRBJ2-3 | TRBV3-1/TRBV3-2 | CASSQPLGPTYTQYF
TRBJ1-2 | TRBV29-1 | CSVAPYRTNYGYTF
TRBJ1-4 | TRBV5-4 | CASSLRGHGEKLFF
TRBJ2-2 | TRBV29-1 | CSGTENTGELFF
TRBJ1-5 | TRBV15 | CATSRDLSIGNQPQHF
TRBJ1-5 | TRBV6-5 | CASSYGGGIYAQHF
TRBJ2-1 | TRBV27 | CASSFWNRPTDEQFF
TRBJ2-7 | TRBV5-1 | CASSPRYGGSGRAEQYF
TRBJ1-3 | TRBV7-9 | CASSLGGSYSGNTIYF
TRBJ1-2 | TRBV7-9 | CASSFDTTGVRGYTF
TRBJ2-2 | TRBV28 | CASSRLTGGNGELFF
TRBJ2-7 | TRBV2 | CASTPGPLGEQYF
TRBJ2-7 | TRBV6-1 | CASSEAFYEQYF
TRBJ2-6 | TRBV3-1/TRBV3-2 | CASSQKGGANVLTF
TRBJ2-2 | TRBV6-2/TRBV6-3 | CASSDIGELFF
TRBJ1-1 | TRBV6-1 | CASSEWDGNTEAFF
TRBJ1-4 | TRBV14 | CASSPVAGEKLFF
TRBJ2-5 | TRBV6-5 | CASSSGLRETQYF
TRBJ2-3 | TRBV5-1 | CASSLGDREEDTQYF
TRBJ2-3 | TRBV11-1 | CASRPQGPGTQYF
TRBJ1-2 | TRBV6-5 | CAIPRHSGGNYGYTF